This passage covers 7 T cell receptor beta chains from one sample sequenced in a study of regulatory T cells in long-lasting Graves disease (dated by TCRdb to 2020 to 2022). In the paper's terms, the time point label means: persistent/refractory GD, antithyroid drugs over 5 years with positive TRAb. For both TCR sequencing and RNA sequencing, RNA was extracted from PBMCs in TRIzol. The library was built by means of multiplex PCR. Reads for this sample came from an Illumina HiSeq 4000. TCR beta libraries were built with iRepertoire HTBI primers and Arm-PCR amplification of CDR3 regions. Through fastp at Q25 and MiXCR, TCRdb rebuilt clones from the public reads, retaining in-frame beta chains. Entries are consolidated by CDR3 protein sequence, retaining the most common genes and DNA. The sample records roughly 430,000 distinct CDR3 sequences, around 20% of which are singletons. Roughly an eighth of the sample comes from the top ten.

This sample comprised peripheral blood mononuclear cells (PBMCs), obtained when the disease was refractory, from a patient treated with antithyroid drugs. These receptors were collected from a female donor with Graves disease.

This clonotype was observed a handful of times. The chain joins TRBV18 to TRBJ2-2, with TRBD2 identical over 7 bases. The junction had 4 bases not matched to a gene; V was cut back by 4 bases and J by 2 bases. The germline gives CDR1 KGHSH, CDR2 LQKENI. The CDR3 sequence is 15 residues long. The CDR3 DNA is TGTGCCAGCTCACGAAGCGGGGATAACACCGGGGAGCTGTTTTTT. Translating it yields CASSRSGDNTGELFF.

This clonotype appeared a few times. The chain joins TRBV4-1 to TRBJ2-7, with D possibly matching TRBD2 (6 bases). Germline CDR1 and CDR2: MGHRA and YSYEKL. Trimming took off 1 base at V and 5 bases at J, with 12 bases between the two ends. The CDR3 is 14 amino acids. For the CDR3, the DNA is TGCGCCAGCAGCCAAGCGGGAGAAAGGCACGAGCAGTACTTC. This encodes CASSQAGERHEQYF.

This clonotype was seen repeatedly, ten times or more. V is TRBV28 and J is TRBJ2-7, with 8 positions matching TRBD2. V shed 4 bases, J shed 2 bases, and the junction held 7 bases outside the gene matches. The germline V gene has CDR1 MDHEN and CDR2 SYDVKM. The CDR3 covers 15 residues. The DNA for the CDR3 is TGTGCCAGCAGTTCTCCCACTAGCGGCGCCTACGAGCAGTACTTC. This gives the protein CASSSPTSGAYEQYF.

This clonotype has only a few counts. This chain links TRBV30 with TRBJ2-2; no clear D. The CDR3 length is 11 residues. Trimming removed 7 bases from V and 6 bases from J, with 9 bases in between. Germline V CDR1 and CDR2: GTSNPN, SVGIG (reference sequence). The DNA of the CDR3 is TGTGCCTCCAAGGAGTCCGGGGAGCTGTTTTTT. Its protein product is CASKESGELFF.

This clonotype is medium-sized (0.01 to 0.1%) in the sample. The gene calls are TRBV6-1 and TRBJ1-1; D gene ambiguous. The CDR3 covers 17 residues. Germline V gene data show CDR1 as MNHNS and CDR2 as SASEGT. The V gene lost 2 bases and the J gene lost 3 bases, with 19 bases spanning the gap. CDR3: CASSEQSYTDVDTEAFF. The CDR3 coding sequence is TGTGCCAGCAGTGAACAGAGTTACACGGACGTTGACACTGAAGCTTTCTTT.

The chain is built from TRBV7-3 and TRBJ1-1, with 8 bases aligning to TRBD1. Trimming removed 4 bases from V and 4 bases from J; junction bases left unmatched: 8. Per germline, CDR1 SGHTA and CDR2 FQGTGA. The CDR3 length is 15 residues. The CDR3, as DNA: TGTGCCAGCAGCTCCCCCGACAGGGGTGCCACTGAAGCTTTCTTT. Amino acids: CASSSPDRGATEAFF. Variable domain in full (rest from reference TRBV7-3 and TRBJ1-1): GAGVSQTPSNKVTEKGKYVELRCDPISGHTALYWYRQSLGQGPEFLIYFQGTGAADDSGLPNDRFFAVRPEGSVSTLKIQRTERGDSAVYLCASSSPDRGATEAFFGQGTRLTVV.

This clonotype was recorded many times. The chain links TRBV20-1 to TRBJ2-7; D uncertain. CDR3 length equals 12 residues. V was clipped by 3 bases and J by 4 bases, with 10 bases between them. Germline assignment: CDR1 DFQATT and CDR2 SNEGSKA (reference sequence). The CDR3 loop reads CSASVSFYEQYF. In nucleotides, the CDR3 is TGCAGTGCTAGCGTCAGCTTTTACGAGCAGTACTTC.